This is a list of T cell receptor beta chains from one sample in a study of cytomegalovirus exposure and HLA in healthy donors. Profiled with immunoSEQ multiplex PCR; TCRdb holds only in-frame clones, not every one. The profile shows 70,000 to 90,000 clones, around 84% of them singletons. Sequencing was carried out using PBMCs. These receptor sequences come from a man in his 70s in good health and CMV-seropositive. The CDR3 runs from the conserved cysteine through the conserved F or W. The D gene is left open where the match is weak. Size is stated for part of the rows, as once, few or many counts, or as a class when the clone is expanded.

abundance: -
d_gene: -
j_gene: TRBJ2-7
v_gene: TRBV10-3
CDR3nt: TGTGCCACCTCCGGGACATCCCACGAGCAGTACTTC
CDR3aa: CATSGTSHEQYF

abundance: -
d_gene: TRBD2
j_gene: TRBJ2-5
v_gene: TRBV4-2
CDR3nt: TGTGCCAGCAGCCAAGATAGGGGGACTAGCGGACAAGAGACCCAGTACTTC
CDR3aa: CASSQDRGTSGQETQYF

abundance: -
d_gene: -
j_gene: TRBJ1-4
v_gene: TRBV2
CDR3nt: TGTGCCGGACATCGACGGACTAATGAAAAACTGTTTTTT
CDR3aa: CAGHRRTNEKLFF

abundance: -
d_gene: TRBD2
j_gene: TRBJ2-7
v_gene: TRBV28
CDR3nt: TGTGCCAGCAGTGTTTCGGGAGGGCTAGTCTACGAGCAGTACTTC
CDR3aa: CASSVSGGLVYEQYF

abundance: -
d_gene: TRBD1
j_gene: TRBJ1-2
v_gene: TRBV6-6
CDR3nt: TGTGCCAGCAGTACAAGGACAGGGCCTAACTATGGCTACACCTTC
CDR3aa: CASSTRTGPNYGYTF

abundance: once
d_gene: TRBD1
j_gene: TRBJ1-1
v_gene: TRBV5-1
CDR3nt: TGCGCCAGCAGCTTGGTCGAGGGGGCAGGAACTGAAGCTTTCTTT
CDR3aa: CASSLVEGAGTEAFF

abundance: -
d_gene: -
j_gene: TRBJ1-1
v_gene: TRBV28
CDR3nt: TGTGCCAGCAGTTTGACAGCCATTAACACTGAAGCTTTCTTT
CDR3aa: CASSLTAINTEAFF

abundance: -
d_gene: TRBD1
j_gene: TRBJ2-5
v_gene: TRBV10-3
CDR3nt: TGTGCCACCGCGACAGGGGGCGTAGAGACCCAGTACTTC
CDR3aa: CATATGGVETQYF

abundance: -
d_gene: -
j_gene: TRBJ1-5
v_gene: TRBV15
CDR3nt: TGTGCCACCAGCAGAGATAGGGTCCGGGACACCGTTTTTTTT
CDR3aa: CATSRDRVRDTVFF

abundance: -
d_gene: -
j_gene: TRBJ1-1
v_gene: TRBV5-1
CDR3nt: TGCGCCAGCAGCCGCGACAGAAATGAAGCTTTCTTT
CDR3aa: CASSRDRNEAFF

abundance: once
d_gene: -
j_gene: TRBJ2-7
v_gene: TRBV29-1
CDR3nt: TGCAGCGTTGGAAGGTCCAGCGGGCGAAGATACGAGCAGTACTTC
CDR3aa: CSVGRSSGRRYEQYF

abundance: -
d_gene: -
j_gene: TRBJ2-7
v_gene: TRBV2
CDR3nt: TGTGCCGGCTCCGGGGGTTACGAGCAGTACTTC
CDR3aa: CAGSGGYEQYF

abundance: -
d_gene: -
j_gene: TRBJ2-6
v_gene: TRBV5-4
CDR3nt: TGTGCCAGCAGCTGGAGAAACTCTGGGGCCAACGTCCTGACTTTC
CDR3aa: CASSWRNSGANVLTF

abundance: -
d_gene: -
j_gene: TRBJ2-3
v_gene: TRBV10-3
CDR3nt: TGTGCCATCAGTGGCGGGGCAGATACGCAGTATTTT
CDR3aa: CAISGGADTQYF

abundance: -
d_gene: TRBD1
j_gene: TRBJ2-7
v_gene: TRBV7-8
CDR3nt: TGTGCCAGCAGCTTGGCCACAGGGGGACCCTACGAGCAGTACTTC
CDR3aa: CASSLATGGPYEQYF

abundance: -
d_gene: -
j_gene: TRBJ2-3
v_gene: TRBV7-9
CDR3nt: TGTGCCAGCAGCCTCTCCAAGAGGGGGAAATGGAATACGCAGTATTTT
CDR3aa: CASSLSKRGKWNTQYF

abundance: -
d_gene: -
j_gene: TRBJ1-1
v_gene: TRBV28
CDR3nt: TGTGCCAGCAGTAACGCAGGGGAGGGGAACACTGAAGCTTTCTTT
CDR3aa: CASSNAGEGNTEAFF

abundance: -
d_gene: TRBD1
j_gene: TRBJ2-3
v_gene: TRBV4-3
CDR3nt: TGCGCCAGCAGCCTCCGCACCGGACAGGTCACAGATACGCAGTATTTT
CDR3aa: CASSLRTGQVTDTQYF

abundance: -
d_gene: -
j_gene: TRBJ2-5
v_gene: TRBV11-2
CDR3nt: TGTGCCAGCAGCTTAGGAGAGGCGGGGCAGTACTTC
CDR3aa: CASSLGEAGQYF

abundance: -
d_gene: -
j_gene: TRBJ1-3
v_gene: TRBV7-6
CDR3nt: TGTGCCAGCAGCGCACCGCGCTCTGGAAACACCATATATTTT
CDR3aa: CASSAPRSGNTIYF

abundance: -
d_gene: -
j_gene: TRBJ2-7
v_gene: TRBV5-4
CDR3nt: TGTGCCAGCAGCCCCCGGACTAACGGCTCCTACGAGCAGTACTTC
CDR3aa: CASSPRTNGSYEQYF

abundance: -
d_gene: TRBD1
j_gene: TRBJ1-1
v_gene: TRBV6-5
CDR3nt: TGTGCCAGCAGACACCGGGACAGGGGTAATGAAGCTTTCTTT
CDR3aa: CASRHRDRGNEAFF

abundance: few
d_gene: -
j_gene: TRBJ1-5
v_gene: TRBV19
CDR3nt: TGTGCCAGTAGTCTTCGCAATCAGCCCCAGCATTTT
CDR3aa: CASSLRNQPQHF

abundance: few
d_gene: TRBD2
j_gene: TRBJ2-2
v_gene: TRBV2
CDR3nt: TGTGCCAGCAGTGAGCGGGAGGGCAAGCTGTTTTTT
CDR3aa: CASSEREGKLFF

abundance: -
d_gene: TRBD2
j_gene: TRBJ2-1
v_gene: TRBV10-2
CDR3nt: TGCGCCAGCACGGCTAGCGGGAGACGCAATGAGCAGTTCTTC
CDR3aa: CASTASGRRNEQFF

abundance: -
d_gene: -
j_gene: TRBJ1-2
v_gene: TRBV7-9
CDR3nt: TGTGCCAGCAGCCTAGAGGGGTTCAACTATGGCTACACCTTC
CDR3aa: CASSLEGFNYGYTF

abundance: -
d_gene: TRBD2
j_gene: TRBJ2-7
v_gene: TRBV6-5
CDR3nt: TGTGCCAGCAGTAGGGAGGGGTCCTACGAGCAGTACTTC
CDR3aa: CASSREGSYEQYF

abundance: -
d_gene: -
j_gene: TRBJ1-6
v_gene: TRBV10-1
CDR3nt: TGCGCCAGCAGTTTTAACTATAATTCACCCCTCCACTTT
CDR3aa: CASSFNYNSPLHF

abundance: -
d_gene: -
j_gene: TRBJ1-2
v_gene: TRBV28
CDR3nt: TGTGCCAGCAGATCTATCACCGCCCAGGGAAGGTATGGCTACACCTTC
CDR3aa: CASRSITAQGRYGYTF

abundance: -
d_gene: TRBD1
j_gene: TRBJ2-7
v_gene: TRBV27
CDR3nt: TGTGCCAGCAGTTTCGACAGGGATGCCGAGCAGTACTTC
CDR3aa: CASSFDRDAEQYF

abundance: -
d_gene: -
j_gene: TRBJ1-2
v_gene: TRBV2
CDR3nt: TGTGCCAGCAGTGATGGCCGGGGGAGCTACACCTTC
CDR3aa: CASSDGRGSYTF

abundance: -
d_gene: TRBD1
j_gene: TRBJ2-3
v_gene: TRBV7-2
CDR3nt: TGTGCCAGCAGCTTAGCGGGACAGGGGGCAGATACGCAGTATTTT
CDR3aa: CASSLAGQGADTQYF

abundance: once
d_gene: -
j_gene: TRBJ1-3
v_gene: TRBV5-1
CDR3nt: TGCGCCAGCAGTCCCCAGGACAGTCTTGGAAACACCATATATTTT
CDR3aa: CASSPQDSLGNTIYF

abundance: once
d_gene: TRBD2
j_gene: TRBJ2-1
v_gene: TRBV15
CDR3nt: TGTGCCACCAGCAGAGAATCAGTAGCGGGAGATAATGAGCAGTTCTTC
CDR3aa: CATSRESVAGDNEQFF

abundance: -
d_gene: -
j_gene: TRBJ1-2
v_gene: TRBV7-9
CDR3nt: TGTGCCAGCAGCTTAGCCTCTTATTCCGGTGGCTACACCTTC
CDR3aa: CASSLASYSGGYTF

abundance: few
d_gene: -
j_gene: TRBJ1-2
v_gene: TRBV13
CDR3nt: TGTGCCAGCAGCCTAGCTCACTATGGCTACACCTTC
CDR3aa: CASSLAHYGYTF

abundance: -
d_gene: TRBD2
j_gene: TRBJ2-7
v_gene: TRBV4-1
CDR3nt: TGCGCCAGCAGCCCGGCGGCCTCTAGCGGTGACCCCTACGAGCAGTACTTC
CDR3aa: CASSPAASSGDPYEQYF

abundance: few
d_gene: -
j_gene: TRBJ1-1
v_gene: TRBV4-1
CDR3nt: TGCGCCAGCAGCCAAGAAGGGGTTATGAACACTGAAGCTTTCTTT
CDR3aa: CASSQEGVMNTEAFF

abundance: -
d_gene: TRBD1
j_gene: TRBJ2-5
v_gene: TRBV9
CDR3nt: TGTGCCAGCAGCGTAGGGGCCGGGACAGTCATAGAGACCCAGTACTTC
CDR3aa: CASSVGAGTVIETQYF

abundance: -
d_gene: TRBD1
j_gene: TRBJ2-7
v_gene: TRBV6-5
CDR3nt: TGTGCCAGCAGGGACAGGGTTTACGAGCAGTACTTC
CDR3aa: CASRDRVYEQYF

abundance: -
d_gene: TRBD2
j_gene: TRBJ2-7
v_gene: TRBV5-1
CDR3nt: TGCGCCAGCAGCCCCGGGGGGTACGAGCAGTACTTC
CDR3aa: CASSPGGYEQYF